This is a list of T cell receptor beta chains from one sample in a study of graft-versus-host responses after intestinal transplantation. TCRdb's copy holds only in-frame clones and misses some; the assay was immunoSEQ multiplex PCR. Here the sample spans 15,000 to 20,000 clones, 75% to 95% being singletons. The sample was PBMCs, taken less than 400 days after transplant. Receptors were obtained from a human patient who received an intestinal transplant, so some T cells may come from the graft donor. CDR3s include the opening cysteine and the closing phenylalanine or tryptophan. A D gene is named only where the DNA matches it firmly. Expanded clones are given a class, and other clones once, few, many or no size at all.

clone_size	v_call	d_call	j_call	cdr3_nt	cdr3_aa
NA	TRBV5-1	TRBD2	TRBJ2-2	TGCGCCAGCAGCTTGGCTTTATCACTAGCGGGAGTCACCGGGGAGCTGTTTTTT	CASSLALSLAGVTGELFF
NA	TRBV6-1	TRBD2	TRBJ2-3	TGTGCCAGCAGTGAAGAATCAAGCGGGAGTCGGTATTTT	CASSEESSGSRYF
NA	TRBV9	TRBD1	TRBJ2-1	TGTGCCAGCAGCGGGACAGGGAACAATGAGCAGTTCTTC	CASSGTGNNEQFF
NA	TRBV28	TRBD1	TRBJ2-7	TGTGCCAGCAGTGGGACAGTGGAAGGTGGCGAGCAGTACTTC	CASSGTVEGGEQYF
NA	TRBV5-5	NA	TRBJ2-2	TGTGCCAGCAGCTTGGTGCGAGGGACCACCGGGGAGCTGTTTTTT	CASSLVRGTTGELFF
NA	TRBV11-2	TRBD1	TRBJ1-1	TGTGCCAGCAGCCAAGGACAGGGGGTGAAGACTGAAGCTTTCTTT	CASSQGQGVKTEAFF
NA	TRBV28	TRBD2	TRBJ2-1	TGTGCCAGCAGTCCTAGCGGGAGGGTGTACAATGAGCAGTTCTTC	CASSPSGRVYNEQFF
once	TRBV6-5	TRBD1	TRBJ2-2	TGTGCCAGCACTACAGGGGACACCGGGGAGCTGTTTTTT	CASTTGDTGELFF
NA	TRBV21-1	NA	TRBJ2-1	TGTGCCAGCAGCAGACAACTAGCGGGGGCGAATGAGCAGTTCTTC	CASSRQLAGANEQFF
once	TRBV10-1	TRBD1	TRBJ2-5	TGCGCCAGCAGCCCTACGAGACAGGGCGAGTACCAAGAGACCCAGTACTTC	CASSPTRQGEYQETQYF
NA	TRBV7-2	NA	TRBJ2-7	TGTGCCAGCAGCTTCCCCACCCCCTACGAGCAGTACTTC	CASSFPTPYEQYF
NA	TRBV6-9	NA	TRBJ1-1	TGTGCCAGCCGTCGAGGCACTGAAGCTTTCTTT	CASRRGTEAFF
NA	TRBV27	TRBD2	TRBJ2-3	TGTGCCAGCAGTTCTTCCCCCTTACCGGGGGGGCTAGGCACAGATACGCAGTATTTT	CASSSSPLPGGLGTDTQYF
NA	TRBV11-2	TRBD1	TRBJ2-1	TGTGCCAGCAGCTATATACAGGGGTCAATCTACAATGAGCAGTTCTTC	CASSYIQGSIYNEQFF
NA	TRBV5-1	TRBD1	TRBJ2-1	TGCGCCAGCAGCTTTACAGGGGACAATGAGCAGTTCTTC	CASSFTGDNEQFF
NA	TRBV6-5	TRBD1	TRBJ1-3	TGTGCCAGCAGTTTCACGGGACAGGGGACTGGAAACACCATATATTTT	CASSFTGQGTGNTIYF
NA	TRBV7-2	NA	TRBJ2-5	TGTGCCAGCAGCTCGGGGGTAGAAGAGACCCAGTACTTC	CASSSGVEETQYF
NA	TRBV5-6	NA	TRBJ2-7	TGTGCCAGCAGCTTGGGACACTTCTACGAGCAGTACTTC	CASSLGHFYEQYF
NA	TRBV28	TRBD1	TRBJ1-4	TGTGCCAGCAGTCCAAGGGACAGCCTCCTACCCCTTAATGAAAAACTGTTTTTT	CASSPRDSLLPLNEKLFF